The entry below gives a single T cell receptor (beta chain) sequence along with its context. Only in-frame clones appear in the TCRdb table, and some are missing; sequencing was by immunoSEQ multiplex PCR. The sample has over 60,000 clones; about 90% are singletons. The data stem from a study of PD-1 blockade in classical Hodgkin lymphoma. About the research overall: Every 2 weeks, patients had 3 mg/kg nivolumab intravenously.

This CDR3 has 12 amino acids. Between the trimmed V and J ends, which lost 6 bases and 3 bases, there was a span of 9 bases. Germline V CDR1 and CDR2: SNHLY, FYNNEI. Time point specified: cycle 4 day 1 (C4D1), after 6 weeks of nivolumab. After autologous stem cell transplantation all patients relapsed, and prior brentuximab vedotin exposure differed between cohorts. Patients reached a best response of complete response, partial response or progressive disease. This specimen was peripheral blood mononuclear cells (PBMCs), taken before the fourth cycle of nivolumab. This chain uses TRBV2 with TRBJ2-7; D is undetermined. This receptor was obtained from a human donor with classical Hodgkin lymphoma. Here the CDR3 reads CASRPLLYEQYF. In DNA form, the CDR3 reads TGTGCCAGCAGGCCCCTGCTCTACGAGCAGTACTTC.